The TCR beta chain under discussion was sequenced for a study of blood T cell repertoires in COVID-19. As for the study in general: Specimens from acute and convalescent COVID-19 originated in the United States, Italy and Spain. In each case, the material was cDNA or gDNA derived from T cells, B-cell-depleted T cells, or PBMCs.

Libraries were prepared by immunoSEQ multiplex PCR; TCRdb keeps only in-frame clonotypes and omits some of them. This table holds 220,000 or so clones, 80% to 90% found once. The origin of this receptor is a woman aged 18-30 years in a cohort exposed to, infected with or recovered from COVID-19 (not recorded which). The source material was PBMCs or T cells enriched from blood (not recorded which).

The CDR3 region is CAWRPPGLEHEQYF. The CDR3 coding sequence is TGTGCCTGGAGACCGCCCGGACTAGAACACGAGCAGTACTTC. The chain uses TRBV30 and TRBJ2-7, with 7 positions matching TRBD2. This CDR3 region has 14 residues. V was clipped by 3 bases and J by 5 bases; unmatched bases: 10. The germline gives CDR1 GTSNPN, CDR2 SVGIG (reference sequence).